The next 27 T cell receptor beta chains were all read from a single sample in a study of T cell responses to AZD1222 COVID-19 vaccine. Some clones are missing from TCRdb's copy, which holds only in-frame ones; the method was immunoSEQ multiplex PCR. The sample carries about 85,000 clones, 90% recorded once. Sample: peripheral blood, taken on day 0 of AZD1222 vaccination. The receptors shown here come from an adult in good health.

The J gene is TRBJ1-2, the V gene TRBV19, with D perhaps matching TRBD1 (5 bases). Germline CDR1 and CDR2: LNHDA and SQIVND (reference sequence). CDR3 size: 16 residues. The V end was cut by 1 base, the J end by 1 base, with 13 bases between. The CDR3 loop is CASSIGRLGGNYGYTF. DNA of the CDR3: TGTGCCAGTAGTATAGGCCGCCTCGGGGGTAACTATGGCTACACCTTC.

The V and J genes are TRBV28 and TRBJ2-1, with a tentative D call TRBD2 (5 bases). The CDR3 length is 13 residues. CDR1 is MDHEN, CDR2 SYDVKM, per germline. V dropped 7 bases and J dropped 10 bases, with 17 bases sitting between them. Here the CDR3 reads CASKKTTLREQFF. Written as DNA, the CDR3 is TGTGCCAGCAAGAAGACTACATTGAGAGAGCAGTTCTTC.

The chain joins TRBV5-1 to TRBJ1-1, with 7 nucleotides matching TRBD1. Germline V CDR1 and CDR2: SGHRS, YFSETQ. This CDR3 has 13 residues. The J segment lost 6 bases and the V segment lost 4 bases, leaving 6 bases of the junction unmatched. The CDR3 loop is CASSADRVSEAFF. As DNA, the CDR3 is TGCGCCAGCAGCGCAGACAGGGTCTCTGAAGCTTTCTTT.

The CDR3 region has the DNA TGTGCCAGCAGCTTAGGCCGGGCGGCGGCTGGGGCACCCCTCCACTTT. It codes for CASSLGRAAAGAPLHF. This sequence joins TRBV13 and TRBJ1-6; no definite D call. Germline loops: CDR1 PRHDT, CDR2 FYEKMQ (reference sequence). This CDR3 is built from 16 residues. Trimming took off 0 bases at V and 11 bases at J, with 17 bases between the two ends.

The chain carries TRBV6-1 and TRBJ1-1; D gene unclear. This CDR3 has 14 residues. Germline V gene sequence: CDR1 MNHNS, CDR2 SASEGT. Trimming took 1 base from V and 1 from J, leaving 7 bases between them. The CDR3 nucleotides are TGTGCCAGCAGTGAAGGATCTTGGAACACTGAAGCTTTCTTT. This gives the protein CASSEGSWNTEAFF.

This chain joins TRBV4-2 and TRBJ1-1; no reliable D call. Germline V gene data show CDR1 as LGHNA and CDR2 as YNFKEQ. The CDR3 is made up of 15 amino acids. V was trimmed by 0 bases and J by 1 base, leaving 9 bases between them. The CDR3 nucleotides read TGTGCCAGCAGCCAAGAAGTCACCCCGAACACTGAAGCTTTCTTT. Translated: CASSQEVTPNTEAFF.

The rearrangement uses TRBV5-5 and TRBJ2-1; no definite D call. Trimming stripped 1 base from V and 4 bases from J, with 9 bases between. The CDR3 sequence is 14 residues long. Germline lookup yields CDR1 SGHKS and CDR2 YYEKEE (reference sequence). The CDR3 loop reads CASSLLGLYNEQFF. CDR3 DNA: TGTGCCAGCAGCTTGTTGGGCCTGTACAATGAGCAGTTCTTC.

This clone came up once. The chain has TRBV29-1 and TRBJ1-2; TRBD1 aligns across 8 bases. The CDR3 is 13 residues long. CDR1 is SQVTM, CDR2 ANQGSEA, per germline. The junction had 3 bases not matched to a gene; V was cut back by 4 bases and J by 2 bases. CDR3 nucleotide sequence: TGCAGCGTTGTCCGACAGGGGAACTATGGCTACACCTTC. It is translated as CSVVRQGNYGYTF. The full variable domain, with the rest looked up from reference TRBV29-1 and TRBJ1-2, is SAVISQKPSRDICQRGTSLTIQCQVDSQVTMMFWYRQQPGQSLTLIATANQGSEATYESGFVIDKFPISRPNLTFSTLTVSNMSPEDSSIYLCSVVRQGNYGYTFGSGTRLTVV.

The chain employs TRBV7-9 and TRBJ1-1; 8 nucleotides match TRBD1. The V and J ends lost 2 bases and 1 base, in that order; junction bases with no gene match: 6. From germline, CDR1 is SEHNR and CDR2 FQNEAQ (reference sequence). The CDR3 is made up of 16 amino acids. DNA for the CDR3: TGTGCCAGCAGCTTACGCGACAGGGGCCCGAACACTGAAGCTTTCTTT. This sequence encodes CASSLRDRGPNTEAFF.

The V call is TRBV6-5, the J call TRBJ2-7, with 7 bases fitting TRBD1. CDR1 and CDR2 (germline): MNHEY, SVGAGI. This CDR3 has 14 residues. V shed 5 bases and J 2 bases; nucleotides not matched to a gene: 6. The CDR3 sequence: CASSRTGEPYEQYF. The DNA of the CDR3 is TGTGCCAGCAGTCGCACAGGGGAACCCTACGAGCAGTACTTC.

The rearrangement joins TRBV28 to TRBJ2-1; perhaps TRBD2 as D (6 bases). The germline V gene encodes CDR1 MDHEN and CDR2 SYDVKM. This CDR3 spans 16 amino acids. Trimming left V 6 bases short and J 0 bases short, with 15 bases between. CDR3 region: CASRSLAASSYNEQFF. Written as DNA, the CDR3 is TGTGCCAGCAGGTCTTTAGCGGCTAGCTCCTACAATGAGCAGTTCTTC.

The V and J genes are TRBV28 and TRBJ1-5; D ambiguous. The CDR3 spans 16 residues. With 5 bases removed from V and 1 base from J, the gap between germline ends came to 15 bases. Per germline, CDR1 MDHEN and CDR2 SYDVKM. The CDR3 sequence: CASSPPLGGSNQPQHF. CDR3 DNA sequence: TGTGCCAGCAGTCCCCCCCTTGGAGGAAGCAATCAGCCCCAGCATTTT.

The chain employs TRBV19 and TRBJ1-2, with TRBD1 identical over 8 bases. The V gene's germline CDR1 is LNHDA and CDR2 SQIVND (reference sequence). Germline trimming cut 5 bases from V and 8 bases from J; bases unmatched to any gene: 16. The CDR3 runs 16 residues. The CDR3 DNA reads TGTGCCAGTAGTGTACCGGGACAGGTCGTTTTACGCGGCTACACCTTC. It specifies CASSVPGQVVLRGYTF.

The V gene is TRBV28, the J gene TRBJ2-7, with D perhaps TRBD2 (5 bases). Trimming pared 5 bases from V and 7 bases from J, leaving 12 bases between. The CDR3 runs to 12 residues. Germline V gene data show CDR1 as MDHEN and CDR2 as SYDVKM. Here the CDR3 reads CASSPGFPEQYF. The CDR3, as DNA: TGTGCCAGCAGTCCGGGGTTCCCAGAGCAGTACTTC. The complete variable domain, with remaining parts taken from reference TRBV28 and TRBJ2-7, reads DVKVTQSSRYLVKRTGEKVFLECVQDMDHENMFWYRQDPGLGLRLIYFSYDVKMKEKGDIPEGYSVSREKKERFSLILESASTNQTSMYLCASSPGFPEQYFGPGTRLTVT.

This chain connects TRBV5-1 to TRBJ1-4; D is uncertain. V shed 8 bases and J shed 7 bases, with 15 bases lying between them. Per the germline V gene, CDR1 is SGHRS and CDR2 is YFSETQ. The CDR3 has 13 amino acids. The CDR3 DNA is TGCGCCAGTACCGAAGTGGGTGGTGAAAAACTGTTTTTT. It encodes CASTEVGGEKLFF.

J is TRBJ2-3 and V is TRBV6-5; TRBD2 might be the D (6 bases). V was cut by 6 bases and J by 2 bases, with 15 bases left in between. The CDR3 covers 15 residues. The V gene's germline CDR1 is MNHEY and CDR2 SVGAGI. CDR3 nucleotides: TGTGCCAGCAGCCCCTTCGGGGGAGACACAGATACGCAGTATTTT. This codes for CASSPFGGDTDTQYF.

V gene TRBV10-2 combines with J gene TRBJ2-7; 8 bases line up with TRBD1. The V and J ends lost 7 bases and 5 bases, in that order; junction bases with no gene match: 10. The V gene's germline CDR1 is WSHSY and CDR2 SAAADI. This CDR3 comprises 14 residues. This chain's CDR3 is CASIKDRDRNEQYF. The DNA of the CDR3 is TGCGCCAGCATTAAGGACAGGGATCGGAACGAGCAGTACTTC.

The chain has TRBV18 and TRBJ2-1; 9 bases agree with TRBD1. The CDR3 has 12 residues. CDR1 is KGHSH, CDR2 LQKENI, per germline. V was clipped by 6 bases and J by 8 bases; unmatched bases: 2. CDR3 region: CASSRQGDEQFF. In nucleotides, the CDR3 is TGTGCCAGCTCGAGACAGGGGGATGAGCAGTTCTTC.

The genes are TRBV28 and TRBJ1-1; D is uncertain. The V gene's germline CDR1 is MDHEN and CDR2 SYDVKM. V dropped 8 bases and J dropped 1 base, with 20 bases sitting between them. There are 16 residues in the CDR3. The CDR3 sequence: CASHLIRGLGNTEAFF. CDR3 DNA: TGTGCCAGCCACCTAATTCGGGGATTGGGGAACACTGAAGCTTTCTTT.

This chain links TRBV4-2 with TRBJ2-7; D is undetermined. Trimming removed 0 bases at V and 1 base at J, with 4 bases between. Germline V gene data show CDR1 as LGHNA and CDR2 as YNFKEQ. The length of the CDR3 is 13 residues. CDR3 DNA: TGTGCCAGCAGCCAAGATTCTTCCTACGAGCAGTACTTC. This sequence encodes CASSQDSSYEQYF.

As DNA, the CDR3 is TGTGCCAGCAGCTTAATCCAGAACACTGAAGCTTTCTTT. This translates into CASSLIQNTEAFF. The rearrangement uses TRBV7-9 and TRBJ1-1; D not resolved. Deletions cut 2 bases from V and 1 base from J, with 5 bases between. The CDR3 length is 13 residues. The V gene's germline CDR1 is SEHNR and CDR2 FQNEAQ (reference sequence).

The CDR3 DNA sequence: TGTGCCAGCAGCCAACACGGCACAGATACGCAGTATTTT. This gives the protein CASSQHGTDTQYF. This chain connects TRBV3-1 (or the pseudogene TRBV3-2) to TRBJ2-3; no definite D call. Germline CDR1 LGHDT, CDR2 YNNKEL (reference sequence). The CDR3 is 13 amino acids. Trimming removed 2 bases at V and 1 base at J, with 4 bases between.

This chain connects TRBV9 to TRBJ1-6, with TRBD1 matching over 11 bases. The CDR3 covers 16 residues. Germline V gives CDR1 SGDLS, CDR2 YYNGEE. V was pared by 3 bases and J by 3 bases, with 2 bases of the junction left unmatched. CDR3 DNA: TGTGCCAGCAGCGAGGGACAGGGGGGCTATAATTCACCCCTCCACTTT. Its protein is CASSEGQGGYNSPLHF.

The chain links TRBV3-1 (or the pseudogene TRBV3-2) to TRBJ2-5; possibly TRBD2 for D (6 bases). CDR1 and CDR2 (germline): LGHDT, YNNKEL (reference sequence). Trimming removed 1 base at V and 3 bases at J, with 9 bases between. This CDR3 spans 14 amino acids. The CDR3 is CASSQVVAEETQYF. DNA of the CDR3: TGTGCCAGCAGCCAAGTGGTAGCGGAAGAGACCCAGTACTTC.

The gene calls are TRBV7-9 and TRBJ2-3; D is uncertain. Germline V gives CDR1 SEHNR, CDR2 FQNEAQ (reference sequence). Trimming removed 2 bases at V and 1 base at J, with 16 bases between. The CDR3 length is 17 residues. Here the CDR3 DNA reads TGTGCCAGCAGCTTATCACCCCGATTGAAGGGCACAGATACGCAGTATTTT. Its protein is CASSLSPRLKGTDTQYF.

This chain uses TRBV7-9 with TRBJ2-7, with a weak D call TRBD1 (6 bases). Germline loops: CDR1 SEHNR, CDR2 FQNEAQ (reference sequence). Trimming removed 1 base from V and 3 bases from J, with 10 bases in between. The CDR3 is 14 residues long. DNA of the CDR3: TGTGCCAGCAGCTTAGTACAGGGCGACTACGAGCAGTACTTC. Protein sequence: CASSLVQGDYEQYF. Using reference TRBV7-9 and TRBJ2-7 for the parts outside the CDR3, the full variable domain is DTGVSQNPRHKITKRGQNVTFRCDPISEHNRLYWYRQTLGQGPEFLTYFQNEAQLEKSRLLSDRFSAERPKGSFSTLEIQRTEQGDSAMYLCASSLVQGDYEQYFGPGTRLTVT.

V gene TRBV9 combines with J gene TRBJ2-1; either TRBD1 or TRBD2 may fit D (5 bases each). The CDR3 covers 15 residues. Trimming took off 4 bases at V and 4 bases at J, with 15 bases between the two ends. Germline values: CDR1 SGDLS, CDR2 YYNGEE. The CDR3 DNA sequence: TGTGCCAGCAGCCTCGGGGCAGCAGGTTACAATGAGCAGTTCTTC. Protein product: CASSLGAAGYNEQFF.